This paragraph covers one T cell receptor beta chain sequence. What it recognizes is unknown. This record belongs to a study of regulatory T cells in long-lasting Graves disease. The time point here: newly diagnosed GD, antithyroid drugs for less than 3 months. The TCR library was made from RNA extracted from PBMCs. This CDR3 has 18 amino acids. V lost 5 bases, J lost 0 bases, and 19 bases lay in between. Germline assignment: CDR1 LNHDA and CDR2 SQIVND (reference sequence). Building of the TCR beta libraries involved iRepertoire HTBI primers and Arm-PCR of CDR3 regions. TCRdb passed the multiplex PCR reads through MiXCR, listing each CDR3 protein once. The sample lists under 300,000 distinct CDR3 sequences; around 16% were seen once. Broader study findings: Persistent Graves' patients showed a TCR diversity that was lower than that of newly diagnosed ones.

This receptor was obtained from a female donor with Graves disease. The sample in question was peripheral blood mononuclear cells (PBMCs), obtained at new diagnosis, from a patient treated with antithyroid drugs. The chain links TRBV19 to TRBJ2-2; possibly TRBD2 for D (5 bases). CDR3 bases: TGTGCCAGTAGTTTCCGCCTTAATAGCGTTGCGAACACCGGGGAGCTGTTTTTT. It codes for CASSFRLNSVANTGELFF.